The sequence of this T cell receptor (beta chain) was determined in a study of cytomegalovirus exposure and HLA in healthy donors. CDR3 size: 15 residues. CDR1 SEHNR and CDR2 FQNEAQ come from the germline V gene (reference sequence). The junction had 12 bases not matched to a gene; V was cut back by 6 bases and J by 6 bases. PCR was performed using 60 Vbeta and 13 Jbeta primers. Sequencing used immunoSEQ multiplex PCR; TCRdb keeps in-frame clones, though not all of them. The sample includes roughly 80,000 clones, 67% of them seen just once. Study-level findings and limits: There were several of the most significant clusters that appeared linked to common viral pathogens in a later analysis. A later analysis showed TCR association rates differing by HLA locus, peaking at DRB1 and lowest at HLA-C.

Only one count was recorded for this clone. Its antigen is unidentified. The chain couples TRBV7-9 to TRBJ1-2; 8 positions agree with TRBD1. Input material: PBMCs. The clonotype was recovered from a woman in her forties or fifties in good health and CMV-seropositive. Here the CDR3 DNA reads TGTGCCAGCAGGATCTCGTCAGGGGGCTTTAATGGCTACACCTTC. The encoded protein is CASRISSGGFNGYTF.